Sequencing of this TCR beta chain was carried out in a study of cytomegalovirus exposure and HLA in healthy donors. With regard to this clone: Its matching antigen is unknown.

Study observations and caveats: Several of the most significant clusters appeared linked to common viral pathogens, based on a later analysis. CMV serostatus was the only immune exposure information that was available.

V lost 6 bases, J lost 5 bases, and 4 bases stayed unmatched. Germline V gives CDR1 WSHSY, CDR2 SAAADI. This CDR3 spans 14 amino acids. 13 Jbeta primers and 60 Vbeta primers were used for the PCR. The protocol was immunoSEQ multiplex PCR, while the TCRdb copy is restricted to in-frame clones and leaves out a portion. The sample table includes about 140,000 clones. The TCR comes from a middle-aged man in good health and CMV-seronegative. The chain joins TRBV10-2 to TRBJ2-5, with 12 bases identical to TRBD2. Sequencing was carried out using PBMCs. The CDR3 here is CASRSSGGAETQYF. The CDR3 bases are TGCGCCAGCAGGTCTAGCGGGGGGGCTGAGACCCAGTACTTC.